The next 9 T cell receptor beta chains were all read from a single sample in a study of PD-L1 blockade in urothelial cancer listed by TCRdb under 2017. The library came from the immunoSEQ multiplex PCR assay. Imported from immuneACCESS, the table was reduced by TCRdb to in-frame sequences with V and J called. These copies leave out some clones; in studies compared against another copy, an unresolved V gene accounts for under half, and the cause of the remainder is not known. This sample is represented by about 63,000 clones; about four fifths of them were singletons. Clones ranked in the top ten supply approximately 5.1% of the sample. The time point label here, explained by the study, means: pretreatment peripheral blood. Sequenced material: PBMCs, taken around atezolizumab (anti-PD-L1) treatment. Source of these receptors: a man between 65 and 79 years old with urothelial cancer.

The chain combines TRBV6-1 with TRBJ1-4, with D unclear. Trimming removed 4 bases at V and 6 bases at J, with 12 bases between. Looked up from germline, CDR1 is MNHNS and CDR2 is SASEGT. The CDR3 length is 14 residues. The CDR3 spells CASSVPVIDEKLFF. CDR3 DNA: TGTGCCAGCAGTGTTCCGGTTATCGATGAAAAACTGTTTTTT.

In nucleotides, the CDR3 is TGTGCCAGCAGCACAGGGGTCGGATCACCCCTCCACTTT. As protein: CASSTGVGSPLHF. The genes are TRBV7-3 and TRBJ1-6; 7 bases fit TRBD1. Germline-derived CDR1 and CDR2 are SGHTA and FQGTGA. With 5 bases clipped from V and 10 bases from J, the junction kept 5 bases outside the gene matches. This CDR3 has 13 amino acids.

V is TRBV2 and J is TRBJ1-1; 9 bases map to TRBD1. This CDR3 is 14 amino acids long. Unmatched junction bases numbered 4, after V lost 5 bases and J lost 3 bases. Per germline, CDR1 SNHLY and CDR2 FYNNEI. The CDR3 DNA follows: TGTGCCAGCAGTCGGACAGGGGAATACACTGAAGCTTTCTTT. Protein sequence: CASSRTGEYTEAFF.

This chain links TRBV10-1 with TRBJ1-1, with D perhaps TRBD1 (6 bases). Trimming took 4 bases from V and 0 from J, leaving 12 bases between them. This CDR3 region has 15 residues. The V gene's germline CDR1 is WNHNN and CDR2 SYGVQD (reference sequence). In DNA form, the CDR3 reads TGCGCCAGCAGTGGTGGACAGACCCTGAACACTGAAGCTTTCTTT. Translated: CASSGGQTLNTEAFF.

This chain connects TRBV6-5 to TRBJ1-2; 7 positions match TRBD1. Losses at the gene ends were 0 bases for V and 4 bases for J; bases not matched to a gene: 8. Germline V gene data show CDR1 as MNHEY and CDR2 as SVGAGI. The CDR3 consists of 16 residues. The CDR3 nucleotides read TGTGCCAGCAGTTACTCAGGAGACAGGGTTTCCTATGGCTACACCTTC. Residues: CASSYSGDRVSYGYTF.

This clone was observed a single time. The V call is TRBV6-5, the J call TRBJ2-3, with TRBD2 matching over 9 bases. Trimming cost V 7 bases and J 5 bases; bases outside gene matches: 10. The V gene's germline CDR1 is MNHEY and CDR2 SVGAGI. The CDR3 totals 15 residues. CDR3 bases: TGTGCCAGCAAGATGGGCGGGGGGGTCATAGATACGCAGTATTTT. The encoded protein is CASKMGGGVIDTQYF.

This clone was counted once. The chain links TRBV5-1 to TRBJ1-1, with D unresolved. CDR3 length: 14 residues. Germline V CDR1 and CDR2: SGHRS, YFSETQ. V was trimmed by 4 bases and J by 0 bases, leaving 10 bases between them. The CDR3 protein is CASSRQLMNTEAFF. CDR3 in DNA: TGCGCCAGCAGCCGACAATTAATGAACACTGAAGCTTTCTTT.

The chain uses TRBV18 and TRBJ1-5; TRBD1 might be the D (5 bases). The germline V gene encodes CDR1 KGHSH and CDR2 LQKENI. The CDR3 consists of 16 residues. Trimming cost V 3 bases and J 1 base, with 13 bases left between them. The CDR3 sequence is CASSPGNGASNQPQHF. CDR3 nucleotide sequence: TGTGCCAGCTCACCTGGCAATGGGGCGAGCAATCAGCCCCAGCATTTT.

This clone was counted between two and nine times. The CDR3 bases are TGTGCCAGCAGCAAAGATGGGACAGGTGGGAACACCGGGGAGCTGTTTTTT. Its protein product is CASSKDGTGGNTGELFF. The chain recombines TRBV21-1 with TRBJ2-2; the DNA was not used to check the table's D call, TRBD1. TRBV21-1 is classified as a pseudogene. The CDR3 sequence is 17 residues long.